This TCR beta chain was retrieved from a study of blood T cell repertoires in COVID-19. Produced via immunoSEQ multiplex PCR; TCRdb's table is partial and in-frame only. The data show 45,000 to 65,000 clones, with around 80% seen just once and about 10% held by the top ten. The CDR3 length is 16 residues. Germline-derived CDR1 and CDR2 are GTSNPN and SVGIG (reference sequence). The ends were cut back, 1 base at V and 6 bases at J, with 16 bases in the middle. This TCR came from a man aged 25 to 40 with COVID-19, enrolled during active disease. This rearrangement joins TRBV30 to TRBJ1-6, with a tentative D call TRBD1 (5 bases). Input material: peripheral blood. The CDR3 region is CAWSGMSGTANSPLHF. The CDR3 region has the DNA TGTGCCTGGAGTGGAATGAGCGGGACGGCTAATTCACCCCTCCACTTT.